This T cell receptor beta chain was profiled in a study of OX40 agonist ivuxolimab in advanced cancers. Turning to the study itself: One hepatocellular carcinoma and two cutaneous melanoma patients partially responded.

Notes on this clone: Antigen unknown.

Study observations and caveats: CD8+ T cells showed, on average, more clonal expansion than CD4+ cells.

CDR1 is SGHVS and CDR2 is FNYEAQ in the germline V gene. Between the trimmed V and J ends, which lost 2 bases and 1 base, there was a span of 11 bases. The CDR3 runs to 15 residues. The protocol was immunoSEQ multiplex PCR, while the TCRdb copy is restricted to in-frame clones and leaves out a portion. The repertoire holds 75,000 or so clones, with 84% as singletons. Patients were ruled out by autoimmune disease history or systemic immunosuppression. At baseline, cycle 4 day 1, and cycle 7 day 1, blood was sampled. The source was CD4+ or CD8+ T cells sorted from blood, collected in a trial of the OX40 agonist ivuxolimab. This clonotype originated in an adult with an advanced solid tumor such as melanoma, head and neck, liver or kidney cancer. The J gene is TRBJ1-1, the V gene TRBV7-6; D is perhaps TRBD1 (6 bases). The CDR3 DNA is TGTGCCAGCAGCTTAATAAGGGGGAGGAACACTGAAGCTTTCTTT. Translating it yields CASSLIRGRNTEAFF.